This entry describes one TCR beta chain. These data come from a study of blood T cell repertoires in COVID-19. In the original processing: Using reference gene primer amplification, nucleated cell counts were estimated. Assay: immunoSEQ multiplex PCR; the TCRdb copy retains only in-frame clones and omits some. The DNA gave D and trimming, while V, J and clone size come from that table. Altogether over 200,000 clones are present, around nine tenths being singletons, with the ten largest covering roughly 0.69%. V dropped 3 bases and J dropped 10 bases, with 22 bases sitting between them. The germline V gene encodes CDR1 GTSNPN and CDR2 SVGIG (reference sequence). CDR3 length: 15 residues.

This clonotype originated in a man between 35 and 55 years old with acute or convalescent COVID-19. The V call is TRBV30, the J call TRBJ1-5, with TRBD1 as a possible D gene (6 bases). What was sequenced was peripheral blood. Written as DNA, the CDR3 is TGTGCCTGGAGCTCCGATGGGGGGGCAATAAGACCCCAGCATTTT. It is translated as CAWSSDGGAIRPQHF.